This T cell receptor beta chain is from a study of T cell responses to AZD1222 COVID-19 vaccine. The count of this clone is one. What it binds is not known. Study findings and constraints: Donor demographics were predominantly white British with a female majority; clonal diversity may be underestimated. Spike-specific TCRs gained breadth and depth after people received two AZD1222 doses. Only after the peak T cell response were repertoires sampled. Only a handful of AZD1222 recipients, several in all, had baseline seropositivity.

The V gene's germline CDR1 is SQVTM and CDR2 ANQGSEA. The CDR3 is 13 amino acids. The repertoire was sequenced with immunoSEQ multiplex PCR; TCRdb's copy has only in-frame clones and lacks some. The sample includes 96,000 or so clones, about 88% of them seen just once. The V gene is TRBV29-1, the J gene TRBJ2-3; a weak D match, TRBD2 (8 bases). This TCR was sampled from an adult in good health. Sequenced here: peripheral blood, sampled on day 0 of AZD1222 vaccination. The CDR3: CTAGRGPPDTQYF. CDR3 bases: TGCACCGCCGGGAGGGGGCCACCAGATACGCAGTATTTT.